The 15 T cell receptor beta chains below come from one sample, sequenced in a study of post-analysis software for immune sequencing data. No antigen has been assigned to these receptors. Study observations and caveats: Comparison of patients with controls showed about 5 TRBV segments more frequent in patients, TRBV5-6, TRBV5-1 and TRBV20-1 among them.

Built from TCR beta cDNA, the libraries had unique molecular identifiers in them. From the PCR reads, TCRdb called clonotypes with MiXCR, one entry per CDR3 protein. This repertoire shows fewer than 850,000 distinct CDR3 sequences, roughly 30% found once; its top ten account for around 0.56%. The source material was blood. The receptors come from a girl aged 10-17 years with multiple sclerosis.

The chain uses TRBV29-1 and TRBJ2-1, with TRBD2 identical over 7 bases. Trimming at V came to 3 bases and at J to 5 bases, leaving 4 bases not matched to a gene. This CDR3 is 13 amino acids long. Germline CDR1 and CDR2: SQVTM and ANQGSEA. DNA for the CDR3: TGCAGCGTTGATGGGGCGGGAGACAATGAGCAGTTCTTC. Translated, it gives CSVDGAGDNEQFF.

DNA for the CDR3: TGTGCCAGCAGCCCCTTGAGGGATACGCAGTATTTT. Translated, it gives CASSPLRDTQYF. J is TRBJ2-3 and V is TRBV5-6, with D uncertain. Germline V gene sequence: CDR1 SGHDT, CDR2 YYEEEE. The CDR3 extends over 12 amino acids. V was pared by 4 bases and J by 6 bases, with 9 bases between.

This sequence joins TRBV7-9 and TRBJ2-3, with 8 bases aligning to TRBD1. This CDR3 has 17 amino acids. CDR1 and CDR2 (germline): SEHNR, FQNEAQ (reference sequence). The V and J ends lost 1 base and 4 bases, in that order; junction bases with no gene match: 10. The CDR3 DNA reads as TGTGCCAGCAGCTTAGTTCCACAGGGGGTCCGCGCAGATACGCAGTATTTT. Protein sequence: CASSLVPQGVRADTQYF.

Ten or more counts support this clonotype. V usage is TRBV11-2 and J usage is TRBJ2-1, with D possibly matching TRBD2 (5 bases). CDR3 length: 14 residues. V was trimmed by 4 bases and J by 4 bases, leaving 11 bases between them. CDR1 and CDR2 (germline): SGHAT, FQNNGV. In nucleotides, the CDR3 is TGTGCCAGCAGCTGGGCGACTACTTACAATGAGCAGTTCTTC. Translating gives CASSWATTYNEQFF.

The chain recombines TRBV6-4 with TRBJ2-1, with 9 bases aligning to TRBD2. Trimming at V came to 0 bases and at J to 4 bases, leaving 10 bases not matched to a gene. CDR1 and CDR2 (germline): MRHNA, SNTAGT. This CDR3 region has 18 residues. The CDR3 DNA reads TGTGCCAGCAGTGACTCCCTGAGGGGTAGCGGGAGTTACAATGAGCAGTTCTTC. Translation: CASSDSLRGSGSYNEQFF.

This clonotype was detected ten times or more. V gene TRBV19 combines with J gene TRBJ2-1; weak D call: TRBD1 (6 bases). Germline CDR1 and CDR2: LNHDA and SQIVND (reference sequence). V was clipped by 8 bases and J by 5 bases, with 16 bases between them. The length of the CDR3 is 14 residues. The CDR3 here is CASYGAGVHNEQFF. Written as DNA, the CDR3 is TGTGCCAGTTACGGGGCAGGGGTACACAATGAGCAGTTCTTC.

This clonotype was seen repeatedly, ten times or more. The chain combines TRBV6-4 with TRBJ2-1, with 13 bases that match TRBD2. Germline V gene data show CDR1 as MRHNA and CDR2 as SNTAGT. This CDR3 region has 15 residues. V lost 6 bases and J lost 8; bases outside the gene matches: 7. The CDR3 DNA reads TGTGCCAGCAGACTAGCGGGAGGGCCAGTGGATGAGCAGTTCTTC. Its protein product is CASRLAGGPVDEQFF.

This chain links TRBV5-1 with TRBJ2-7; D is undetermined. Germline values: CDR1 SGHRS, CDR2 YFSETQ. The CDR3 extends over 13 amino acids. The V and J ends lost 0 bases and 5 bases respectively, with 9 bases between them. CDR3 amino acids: CASSLGSVNEQYF. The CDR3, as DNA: TGCGCCAGCAGCTTGGGATCCGTAAACGAGCAGTACTTC.

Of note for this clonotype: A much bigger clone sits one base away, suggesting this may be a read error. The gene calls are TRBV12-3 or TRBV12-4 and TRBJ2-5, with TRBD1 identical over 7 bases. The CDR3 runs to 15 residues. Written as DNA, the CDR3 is TGTGCCAGCAGTTCCGGGACAGTGAGACAAGAGGCCCAGTACTTC. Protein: CASSSGTVRQEAQYF.

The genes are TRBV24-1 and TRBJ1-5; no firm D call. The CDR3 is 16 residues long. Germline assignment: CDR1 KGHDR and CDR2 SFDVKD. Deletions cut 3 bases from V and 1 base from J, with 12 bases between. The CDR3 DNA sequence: TGTGCCACCAGTGATGCCGCCAGGAAAAGCAATCAGCCCCAGCATTTT. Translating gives CATSDAARKSNQPQHF.

This CDR3 is CASRLGTSYEQYF. DNA for the CDR3: TGTGCCAGCAGATTGGGCACTTCCTACGAGCAGTACTTC. The chain combines TRBV6-1 with TRBJ2-7, with unresolved D. CDR1 MNHNS and CDR2 SASEGT come from the germline V gene. V was pared by 6 bases and J by 1 base, with 10 bases between. The CDR3 is 13 residues long.

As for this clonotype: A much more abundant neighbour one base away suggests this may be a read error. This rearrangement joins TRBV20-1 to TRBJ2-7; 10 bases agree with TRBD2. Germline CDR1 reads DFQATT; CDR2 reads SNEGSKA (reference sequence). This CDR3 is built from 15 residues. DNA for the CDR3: TGCAGTACTAGTCCGCTAGCGGGGGTTTCCGACGAGCAGTACTTC. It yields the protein CSTSPLAGVSDEQYF.

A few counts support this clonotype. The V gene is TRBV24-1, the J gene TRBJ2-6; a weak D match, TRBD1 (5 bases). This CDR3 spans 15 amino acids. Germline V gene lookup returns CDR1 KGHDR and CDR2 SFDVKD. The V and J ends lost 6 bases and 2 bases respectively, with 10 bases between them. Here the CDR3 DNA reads TGTGCCACCAGTTCTGGGGCTCCTGGGGCCAACGTCCTGACTTTC. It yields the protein CATSSGAPGANVLTF.

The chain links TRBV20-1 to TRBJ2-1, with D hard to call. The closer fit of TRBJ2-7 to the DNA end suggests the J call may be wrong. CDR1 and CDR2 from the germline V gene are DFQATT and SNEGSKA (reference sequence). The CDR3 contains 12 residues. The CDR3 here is CSAQARIGEQYF. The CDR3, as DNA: TGCAGTGCCCAGGCGAGAATAGGAGAGCAGTACTTC.

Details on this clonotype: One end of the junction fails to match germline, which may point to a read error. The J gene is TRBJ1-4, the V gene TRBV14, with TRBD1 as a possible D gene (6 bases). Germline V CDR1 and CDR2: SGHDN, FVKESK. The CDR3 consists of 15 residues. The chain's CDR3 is CASSQGRGPNEKLCF. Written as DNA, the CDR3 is TGTGCCAGCAGCCAAGGCAGGGGCCCTAATGAAAAACTGTGTTTT.